This T cell receptor (beta chain) was documented in a study of cytomegalovirus exposure and HLA in healthy donors. Turning to the study itself: Membership in the Caucasian-associated ancestry cluster was found for 65% to 85% of around 380 genotyped donors.

A note on this clone: The antigen remains unidentified.

Study observations and caveats: Most sequenced TCRs were rare (though some public TCRs occurred in many donors). Per published accounts, TCR beta sequences correctly predicted the HLA-A and HLA-B alleles of most subjects. The records held CMV serostatus as the only immune exposure information.

V was clipped by 6 bases and J by 1 base, with 9 bases between them. The CDR3 runs 12 residues. Germline values: CDR1 SQVTM, CDR2 ANQGSEA. This PCR relied on a set of 60 Vbeta primers and 13 Jbeta primers. Sequencing was performed with immunoSEQ multiplex PCR; in TCRdb, only in-frame clones are kept and a portion is missing. Of some 57,000 clones listed, roughly 77% are singletons. Sample: PBMCs. The receptor was isolated from a young woman in good health and CMV-seronegative. V and J are TRBV29-1 and TRBJ1-1; D might be TRBD1 (5 bases). CDR3 sequence: CSVLGENTEAFF. The CDR3 nucleotides are TGCAGCGTCCTAGGGGAGAACACTGAAGCTTTCTTT. Full variable domain (missing parts from reference TRBV29-1 and TRBJ1-1): SAVISQKPSRDICQRGTSLTIQCQVDSQVTMMFWYRQQPGQSLTLIATANQGSEATYESGFVIDKFPISRPNLTFSTLTVSNMSPEDSSIYLCSVLGENTEAFFGQGTRLTVV.